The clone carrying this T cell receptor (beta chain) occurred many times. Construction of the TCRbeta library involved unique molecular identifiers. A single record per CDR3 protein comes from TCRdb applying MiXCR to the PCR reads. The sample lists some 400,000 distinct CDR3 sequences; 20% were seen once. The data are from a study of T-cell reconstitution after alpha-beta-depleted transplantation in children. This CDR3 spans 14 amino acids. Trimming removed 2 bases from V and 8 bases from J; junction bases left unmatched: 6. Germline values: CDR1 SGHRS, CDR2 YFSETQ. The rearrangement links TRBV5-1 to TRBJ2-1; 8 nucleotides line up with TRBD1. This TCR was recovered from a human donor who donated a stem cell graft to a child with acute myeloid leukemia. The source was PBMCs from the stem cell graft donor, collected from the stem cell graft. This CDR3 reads CASSFGTGSYEQFF. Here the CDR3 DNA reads TGCGCCAGCAGCTTTGGGACAGGATCTTATGAGCAGTTCTTC.